This T cell receptor beta chain originates from a study of shared clonotypes between healthy human individuals. Points from the study as a whole: Represented diversity, genetic and exposure-history alike, was limited by few donors.

Only in-frame clones appear in the TCRdb table, and some are missing; sequencing was by immunoSEQ multiplex PCR. The sample has 2,500,000 or so clones; 85% to 95% are singletons. The CDR3 loop spans 17 amino acids. Germline V lookup: CDR1 MNHEY, CDR2 SMNVEV (reference sequence). The V and J ends lost 2 bases and 2 bases respectively, with 19 bases between them. A remark on this clone: Its cognate antigen is unknown.

The sequencing sample was made of naive CD4+ T cells from PBMCs. Subset specified: CD45RA+ positively selected. The sequence was collected from a young man in good health. Some clones in this sample may be carry-over from other donors' samples. The rearrangement uses TRBV27 and TRBJ2-7; D gene ambiguous. CDR3 amino acids: CASSLGVRGRRAYEQYF. As DNA, the CDR3 is TGTGCCAGCAGTTTAGGTGTAAGAGGCCGACGCGCCTACGAGCAGTACTTC.